A selection of T cell receptor beta chains follows, all from one sample in a study of cytomegalovirus exposure and HLA in healthy donors. Data came from immunoSEQ multiplex PCR; TCRdb stores just in-frame clones and leaves some out. Seen here are under 200,000 clones, approximately 78% observed once, and the top ten hold 8.5%. The source material was PBMCs. The receptors shown here come from a male donor in good health and CMV-seropositive. The CDR3 runs from the conserved cysteine through the conserved F or W. Each record gives: D gene, J gene, clone size, V gene, CDR3 length, CDR3 protein, CDR3 DNA. The D gene is left open where the match is weak. Clone size is stated in some rows and not others, as once, few, many or a class when expanded.

TRBD1	TRBJ1-2	.	TRBV29-1	12	CSGQGSNYGYTF	TGCAGCGGACAGGGGAGTAACTATGGCTACACCTTC
TRBD2	TRBJ2-5	.	TRBV4-1	16	CASSQDRGGGGETQYF	TGCGCCAGCAGCCAAGATAGAGGCGGGGGGGGAGAGACCCAGTACTTC
.	TRBJ2-5	.	TRBV10-1	15	CASSDRRGSQETQYF	TGCGCCAGCAGTGACCGACGGGGGAGCCAAGAGACCCAGTACTTC
TRBD1	TRBJ2-3	.	TRBV5-4	15	CASSGQGFSTDTQYF	TGTGCCAGCAGCGGACAGGGCTTTAGCACAGATACGCAGTATTTT
TRBD2	TRBJ2-2	.	TRBV4-1	17	CASSQGRGGYDTGELFF	TGCGCCAGCAGCCAAGGGCGGGGGGGCTATGACACCGGGGAGCTGTTTTTT
.	TRBJ1-4	few	TRBV5-1	15	CASSLARGFGEKLFF	TGCGCCAGCAGCTTGGCCCGGGGATTCGGTGAAAAACTGTTTTTT
.	TRBJ2-7	.	TRBV6-1	13	CASSDGGGYEQYF	TGTGCCAGCAGTGATGGGGGCGGATACGAGCAGTACTTC
.	TRBJ1-1	once	TRBV19	14	CASYSIRGNTEAFF	TGTGCCAGCTACAGCATCAGGGGAAACACTGAAGCTTTCTTT
TRBD1	TRBJ1-2	.	TRBV6-1	15	CASSSPDRSNYGYTF	TGTGCCAGCAGTTCCCCGGACAGGAGCAATTATGGCTACACCTTC
.	TRBJ1-5	.	TRBV6-5	13	CASSWGEDKPQHF	TGTGCCAGCAGTTGGGGGGAGGACAAGCCCCAGCATTTT
.	TRBJ1-2	few	TRBV4-3	13	CASSQAPEGGYTF	TGCGCCAGCAGCCAAGCCCCGGAGGGGGGCTACACCTTC
.	TRBJ2-5	once	TRBV27	17	CASSPGLDSQLQETQYF	TGTGCCAGCAGTCCCGGACTGGACAGCCAACTCCAAGAGACCCAGTACTTC
TRBD2	TRBJ2-2	.	TRBV14	16	CASSQESSGGPRELFF	TGTGCCAGCAGCCAAGAGTCTAGCGGGGGCCCCCGGGAGCTGTTTTTT
TRBD1	TRBJ1-1	.	TRBV28	16	CASRNRDRGAYTEAFF	TGTGCCAGCAGAAACCGGGACAGGGGGGCTTACACTGAAGCTTTCTTT
.	TRBJ1-2	few	TRBV28	12	CASSIRWDGYTF	TGTGCCAGCAGTATCAGGTGGGATGGCTACACCTTC
TRBD1	TRBJ2-1	once	TRBV5-6	17	CASSAYPGTVFTDEQFF	TGTGCCAGCAGCGCCTACCCCGGGACAGTTTTCACTGATGAGCAGTTCTTC
TRBD2	TRBJ2-5	.	TRBV5-6	13	CASSRGGGGTQYF	TGTGCCAGCAGCCGGGGGGGTGGGGGGACCCAGTACTTC
.	TRBJ1-1	.	TRBV27	12	CASRLNWGVAFF	TGTGCCAGCCGTCTTAACTGGGGCGTAGCTTTCTTT
.	TRBJ2-7	.	TRBV19	13	CASSFSLYYEQYF	TGTGCCAGTAGTTTCAGTCTTTACTACGAGCAGTACTTC
.	TRBJ1-2	.	TRBV9	14	CASSGGELRHGYTF	TGTGCCAGCAGCGGAGGAGAGCTTCGGCATGGCTACACCTTC
TRBD2	TRBJ2-2	.	TRBV6-4	18	CASSDSPGLAGPPGELFF	TGTGCCAGCAGTGACTCCCCCGGACTAGCGGGACCCCCCGGGGAGCTGTTTTTT
.	TRBJ1-2	.	TRBV25-1	12	CASSSTGYGYTF	TGTGCCAGCAGTTCGACAGGCTATGGCTACACCTTC
TRBD1	TRBJ2-7	.	TRBV28	14	CASGSGQNSYEQYF	TGTGCCAGCGGTTCGGGACAGAACTCCTACGAGCAGTACTTC
.	TRBJ2-3	.	TRBV6-1	14	CASRDLGGRDTQYF	TGTGCCAGCAGGGATTTGGGGGGGCGAGATACGCAGTATTTT
.	TRBJ2-1	once	TRBV10-1	15	CASGRSGFSYNEQFF	TGCGCCAGCGGCCGCTCGGGGTTCTCCTACAATGAGCAGTTCTTC
.	TRBJ2-3	.	TRBV2	12	CASSESADTQYF	TGTGCCAGCAGTGAAAGCGCAGATACGCAGTATTTT